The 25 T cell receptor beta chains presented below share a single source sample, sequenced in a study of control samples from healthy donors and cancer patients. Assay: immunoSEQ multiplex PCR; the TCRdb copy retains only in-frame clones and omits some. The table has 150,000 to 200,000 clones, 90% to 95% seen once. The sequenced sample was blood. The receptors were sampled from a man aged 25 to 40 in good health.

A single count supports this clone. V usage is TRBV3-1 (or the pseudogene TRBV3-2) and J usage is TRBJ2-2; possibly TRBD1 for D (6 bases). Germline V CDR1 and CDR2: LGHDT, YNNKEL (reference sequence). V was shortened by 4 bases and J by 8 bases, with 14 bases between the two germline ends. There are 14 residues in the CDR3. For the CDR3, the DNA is TGTGCCAGCAGCCCGCGACAGGTTCTGGGGGAGCTGTTTTTT. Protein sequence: CASSPRQVLGELFF.

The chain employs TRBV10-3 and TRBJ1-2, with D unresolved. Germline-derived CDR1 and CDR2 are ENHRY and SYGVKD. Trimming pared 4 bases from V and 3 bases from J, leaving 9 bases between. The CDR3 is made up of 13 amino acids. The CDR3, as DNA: TGTGCCATCAGTGGGGATGCTGACTATGGCTACACCTTC. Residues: CAISGDADYGYTF.

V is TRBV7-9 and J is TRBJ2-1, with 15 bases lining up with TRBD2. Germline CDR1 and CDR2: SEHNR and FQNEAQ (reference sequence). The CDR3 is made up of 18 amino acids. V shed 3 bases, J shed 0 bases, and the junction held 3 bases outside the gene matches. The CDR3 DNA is TGTGCCAGCAGCTTCGGGACTAGCGGGAGGTTCTCCTACAATGAGCAGTTCTTC. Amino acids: CASSFGTSGRFSYNEQFF.

The CDR3 DNA sequence: TGTGCCACCAGCAGAGATCCCGGGAGGCTAGCCAAAAACATTCAGTACTTC. Its translation: CATSRDPGRLAKNIQYF. This rearrangement joins TRBV15 to TRBJ2-4; 7 bases are a match to TRBD2. The V and J ends lost 0 bases and 0 bases, in that order; junction bases with no gene match: 5. The germline gives CDR1 LNHNV, CDR2 YYDKDF (reference sequence). This CDR3 contains 17 residues. Combining the CDR3 with reference TRBV15 and TRBJ2-4 gives the whole variable domain DAMVIQNPRYQVTQFGKPVTLSCSQTLNHNVMYWYQQKSSQAPKLLFHYYDKDFNNEADTPDNFQSRRPNTSFCFLDIRSPGLGDTAMYLCATSRDPGRLAKNIQYFGAGTRLSVL.

The CDR3 DNA sequence: TGTGCCTACCCTCAGGGGGGGCAGGGCACCGGGGAGCTGTTTTTT. Encoded protein: CAYPQGGQGTGELFF. The V and J genes are TRBV30 and TRBJ2-2; either TRBD1 or TRBD2 may supply D (7 bases each). The germline V gene encodes CDR1 GTSNPN and CDR2 SVGIG (reference sequence). The V end was cut by 7 bases, the J end by 4 bases, with 19 bases between. This CDR3 region has 15 residues.

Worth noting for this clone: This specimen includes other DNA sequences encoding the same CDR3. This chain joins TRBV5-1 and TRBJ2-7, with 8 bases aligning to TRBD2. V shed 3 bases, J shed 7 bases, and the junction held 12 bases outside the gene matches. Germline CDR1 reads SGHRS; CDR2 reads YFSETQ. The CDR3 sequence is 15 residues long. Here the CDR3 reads CASSYSGGDLGEQYF. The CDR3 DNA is TGCGCCAGCAGCTACTCGGGGGGGGACTTGGGGGAGCAGTACTTC.

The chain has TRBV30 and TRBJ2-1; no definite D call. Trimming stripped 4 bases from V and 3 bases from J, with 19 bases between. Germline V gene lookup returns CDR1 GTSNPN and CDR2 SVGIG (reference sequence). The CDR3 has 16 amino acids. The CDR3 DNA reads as TGTGCCTGGACGGACCTCTCAGGTCGGAGCTACAATGAGCAGTTCTTC. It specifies CAWTDLSGRSYNEQFF.

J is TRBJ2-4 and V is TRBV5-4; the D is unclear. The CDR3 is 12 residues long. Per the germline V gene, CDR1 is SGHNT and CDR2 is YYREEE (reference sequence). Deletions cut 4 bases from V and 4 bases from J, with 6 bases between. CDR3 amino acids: CASSPEKNIQYF. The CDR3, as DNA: TGTGCCAGCAGCCCGGAAAAAAACATTCAGTACTTC. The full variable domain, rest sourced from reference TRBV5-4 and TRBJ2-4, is ETGVTQSPTHLIKTRGQQVTLRCSSQSGHNTVSWYQQALGQGPQFIFQYYREEENGRGNFPPRFSGLQFPNYSSELNVNALELDDSALYLCASSPEKNIQYFGAGTRLSVL.

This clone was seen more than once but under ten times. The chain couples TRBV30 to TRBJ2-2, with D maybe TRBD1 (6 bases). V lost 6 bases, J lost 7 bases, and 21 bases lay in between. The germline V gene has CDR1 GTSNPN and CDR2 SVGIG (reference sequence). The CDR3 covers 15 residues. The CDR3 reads CACFDWTRGIGELFF. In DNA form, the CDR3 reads TGTGCCTGCTTTGATTGGACAAGGGGGATCGGGGAGCTGTTTTTT.

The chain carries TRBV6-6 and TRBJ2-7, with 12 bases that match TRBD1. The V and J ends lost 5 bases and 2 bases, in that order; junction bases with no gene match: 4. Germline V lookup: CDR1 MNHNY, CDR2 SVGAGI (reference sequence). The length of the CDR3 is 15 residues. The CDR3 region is CASSRRDRGPYEQYF. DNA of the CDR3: TGTGCCAGCAGTCGACGGGACAGGGGGCCCTACGAGCAGTACTTC.

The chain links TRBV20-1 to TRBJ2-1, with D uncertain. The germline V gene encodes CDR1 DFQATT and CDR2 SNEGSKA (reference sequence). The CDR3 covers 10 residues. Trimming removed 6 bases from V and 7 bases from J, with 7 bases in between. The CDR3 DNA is TGCAGTGCGTTGGGAAATGAGCAGTTCTTC. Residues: CSALGNEQFF.

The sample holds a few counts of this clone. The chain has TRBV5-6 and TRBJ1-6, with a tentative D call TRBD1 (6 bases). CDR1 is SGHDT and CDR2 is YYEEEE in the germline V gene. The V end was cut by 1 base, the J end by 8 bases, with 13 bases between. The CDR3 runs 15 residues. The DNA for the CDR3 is TGTGCCAGCAGCTTGCGCGGACAGCTGTATTCACCCCTCCACTTT. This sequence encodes CASSLRGQLYSPLHF.

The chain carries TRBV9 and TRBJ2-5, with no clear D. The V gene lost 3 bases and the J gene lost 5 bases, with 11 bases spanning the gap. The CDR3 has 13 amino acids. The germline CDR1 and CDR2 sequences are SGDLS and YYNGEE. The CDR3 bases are TGTGCCAGCAGCGCCTCTGAGTCGGAGACCCAGTACTTC. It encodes CASSASESETQYF.

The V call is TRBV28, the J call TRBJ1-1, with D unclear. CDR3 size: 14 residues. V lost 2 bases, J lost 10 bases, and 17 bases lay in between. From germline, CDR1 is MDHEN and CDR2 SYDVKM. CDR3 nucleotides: TGTGCCAGCAGTTTAGGGATCCAGGTGTCTGGAGCTTTCTTT. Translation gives CASSLGIQVSGAFF.

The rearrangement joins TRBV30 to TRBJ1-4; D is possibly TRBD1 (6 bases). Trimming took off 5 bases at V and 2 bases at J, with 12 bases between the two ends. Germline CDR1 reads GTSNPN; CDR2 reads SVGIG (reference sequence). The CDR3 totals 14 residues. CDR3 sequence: CAWAYRATNEKLFF. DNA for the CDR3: TGTGCCTGGGCTTACAGGGCGACTAATGAAAAACTGTTTTTT.

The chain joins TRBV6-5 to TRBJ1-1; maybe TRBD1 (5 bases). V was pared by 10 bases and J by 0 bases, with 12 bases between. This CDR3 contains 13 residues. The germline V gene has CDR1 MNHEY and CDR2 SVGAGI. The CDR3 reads CATRMTVNTEAFF. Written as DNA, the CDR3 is TGTGCCACACGTATGACAGTGAACACTGAAGCTTTCTTT.

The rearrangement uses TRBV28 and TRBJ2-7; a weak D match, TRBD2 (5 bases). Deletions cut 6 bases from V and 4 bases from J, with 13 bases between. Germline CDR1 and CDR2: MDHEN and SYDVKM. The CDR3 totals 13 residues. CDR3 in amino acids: CASSDPGIYEQYF. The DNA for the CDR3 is TGTGCCAGCAGCGACCCGGGAATTTACGAGCAGTACTTC. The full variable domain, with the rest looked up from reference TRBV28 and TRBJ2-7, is DVKVTQSSRYLVKRTGEKVFLECVQDMDHENMFWYRQDPGLGLRLIYFSYDVKMKEKGDIPEGYSVSREKKERFSLILESASTNQTSMYLCASSDPGIYEQYFGPGTRLTVT.

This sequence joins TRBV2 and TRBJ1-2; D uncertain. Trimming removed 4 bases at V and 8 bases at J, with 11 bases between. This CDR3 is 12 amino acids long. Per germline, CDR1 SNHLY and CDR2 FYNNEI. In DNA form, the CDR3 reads TGTGCCAGCAGTGTAAGCGAGGAGGGCTACACCTTC. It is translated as CASSVSEEGYTF. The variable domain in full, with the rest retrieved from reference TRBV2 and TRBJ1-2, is EPEVTQTPSHQVTQMGQEVILRCVPISNHLYFYWYRQILGQKVEFLVSFYNNEISEKSEIFDDQFSVERPDGSNFTLKIRSTKLEDSAMYFCASSVSEEGYTFGSGTRLTVV.

CDR3 DNA sequence: TGTGCCAGCAGTTCCTCGCCGAACAGGGGAGGTCAGCCCCAGCATTTT. This gives the protein CASSSSPNRGGQPQHF. The chain uses TRBV6-5 and TRBJ1-5, with 7 positions matching TRBD1. Germline CDR1 reads MNHEY; CDR2 reads SVGAGI. V lost 4 bases to trimming and J lost 6 bases; unmatched junction nucleotides: 12. CDR3 length: 16 amino acids.

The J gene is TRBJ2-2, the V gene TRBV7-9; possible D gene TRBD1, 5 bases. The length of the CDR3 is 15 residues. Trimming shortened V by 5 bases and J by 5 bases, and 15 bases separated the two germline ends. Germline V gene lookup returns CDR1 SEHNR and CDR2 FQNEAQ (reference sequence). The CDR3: CASSPTRAGTGELFF. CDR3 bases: TGTGCCAGCAGCCCTACACGGGCAGGGACCGGGGAGCTGTTTTTT.

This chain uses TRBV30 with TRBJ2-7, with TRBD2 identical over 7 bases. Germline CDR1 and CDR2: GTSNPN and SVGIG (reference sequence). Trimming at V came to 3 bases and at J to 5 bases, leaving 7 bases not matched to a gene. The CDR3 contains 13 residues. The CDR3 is CAWSPSGPHEQYF. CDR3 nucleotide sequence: TGTGCCTGGAGCCCTAGCGGCCCCCACGAGCAGTACTTC.

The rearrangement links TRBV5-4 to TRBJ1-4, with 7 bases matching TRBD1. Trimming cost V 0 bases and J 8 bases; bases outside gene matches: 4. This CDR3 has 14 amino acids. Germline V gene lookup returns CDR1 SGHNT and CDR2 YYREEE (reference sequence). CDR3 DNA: TGTGCCAGCAGCTTGGACAGGGGCGACGAAAAACTGTTTTTT. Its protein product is CASSLDRGDEKLFF.

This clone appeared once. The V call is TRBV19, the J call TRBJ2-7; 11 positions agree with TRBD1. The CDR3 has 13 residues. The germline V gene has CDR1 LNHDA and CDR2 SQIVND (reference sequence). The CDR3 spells CATRDRGAYEQYF. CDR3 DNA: TGTGCAACCCGGGACAGGGGGGCCTACGAGCAGTACTTC.

CDR3 amino acids: CASSYWGRGNSPLHF. The CDR3 DNA is TGTGCCAGCAGTTACTGGGGGAGGGGGAATTCACCCCTCCACTTT. The chain joins TRBV6-5 to TRBJ1-6; possibly TRBD1 for D (6 bases). Germline V gene sequence: CDR1 MNHEY, CDR2 SVGAGI. The V and J ends lost 1 base and 7 bases respectively, with 11 bases between them. This CDR3 is 15 amino acids long.

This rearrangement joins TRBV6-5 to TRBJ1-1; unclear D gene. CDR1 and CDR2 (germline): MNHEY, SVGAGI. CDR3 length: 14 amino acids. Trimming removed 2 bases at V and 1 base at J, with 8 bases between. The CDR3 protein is CASSYGQKNTEAFF. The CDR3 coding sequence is TGTGCCAGCAGTTACGGGCAGAAGAACACTGAAGCTTTCTTT.